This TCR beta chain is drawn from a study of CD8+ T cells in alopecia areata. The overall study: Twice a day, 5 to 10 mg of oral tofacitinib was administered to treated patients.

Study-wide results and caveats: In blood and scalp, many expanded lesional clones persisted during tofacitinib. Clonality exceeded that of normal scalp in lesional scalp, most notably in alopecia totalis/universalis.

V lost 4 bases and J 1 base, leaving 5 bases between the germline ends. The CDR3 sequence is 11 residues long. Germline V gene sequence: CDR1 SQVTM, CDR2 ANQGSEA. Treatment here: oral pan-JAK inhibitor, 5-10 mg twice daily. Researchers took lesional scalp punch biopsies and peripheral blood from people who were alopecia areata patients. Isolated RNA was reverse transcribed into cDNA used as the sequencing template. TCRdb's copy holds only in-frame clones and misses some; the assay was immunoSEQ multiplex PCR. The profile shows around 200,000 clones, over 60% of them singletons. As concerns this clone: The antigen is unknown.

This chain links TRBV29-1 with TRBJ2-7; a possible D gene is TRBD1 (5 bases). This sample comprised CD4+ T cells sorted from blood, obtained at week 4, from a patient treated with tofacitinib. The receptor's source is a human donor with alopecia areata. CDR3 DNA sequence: TGCAGCGTTGGACAGTCCTACGAGCAGTACTTC. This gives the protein CSVGQSYEQYF.